This T cell receptor beta chain was captured in a study of shared clonotypes between healthy human individuals. The study, taken as a whole, reports: Despite large depth, sorted-subset datasets appeared incompletely sequenced. Sharing across four donors was highest in naive CD4 (around 5%) and lowest in memory CD8 (around 0.4%). Compared with clonotypes that all four donors shared, non-shared clonotypes had lower generation probabilities. Blood was the only sampled material, and tissue repertoires likely differ.

Method: immunoSEQ multiplex PCR; TCRdb's copy keeps in-frame clones and lacks some. This table has approximately 810,000 clones, nearly 95% appearing once. As defined, naive CD8 cells were CD45RO-negative and positively selected for CCR7, with terminally differentiated effector memory CD45RA+ cells excluded. Germline V gives CDR1 SGHTA, CDR2 FQGNSA. There are 13 residues in the CDR3. V was trimmed by 5 bases and J by 2 bases, leaving 10 bases between them. About this clone itself: Its antigen is as yet unknown.

The chain combines TRBV7-2 with TRBJ2-7; D is unresolved. Sequencing was performed on naive CD8+ T cells sorted from blood. This sequence originates from a man aged 25 to 45 in good health. The CDR3 DNA is TGTGCCAGCAGCCGACCTGGGGCCTACGAGCAGTACTTC. Its protein is CASSRPGAYEQYF.